A selection of T cell receptor beta chains follows, all from one sample in a study of T cells in Graves' hyperthyroidism and ophthalmopathy. TCRdb analysed the multiplex PCR reads with MiXCR anew, one entry per CDR3 protein. Here the sample spans 95,000 to 110,000 distinct CDR3 sequences, about 16% being singletons. Sequencing input: blood. These receptor sequences come from a woman in her fifties or sixties with Graves' hyperthyroidism. CDR3s include the opening cysteine and the closing phenylalanine or tryptophan. The order of the fields is CDR3 protein, CDR3 DNA, D gene, V gene, clone size, J gene. The D gene is left open where the match is weak. The listing skips clone size in some rows; elsewhere it reads once, few, many or a size class.

CDR3: CASSLVGGHPMKETQYF
DNA: TGTGCCAGCAGCTTAGTTGGGGGACACCCAATGAAAGAGACCCAGTACTTC
D: -
V: TRBV7-8
size: many
J: TRBJ2-5

CDR3: CASNRGANTGELFF
DNA: TGTGCCAGCAATAGGGGAGCGAACACCGGGGAGCTGTTTTTT
D: -
V: TRBV11-2
size: many
J: TRBJ2-2

CDR3: CSVDWEVEGYTF
DNA: TGCAGCGTTGACTGGGAGGTCGAAGGCTACACCTTC
D: -
V: TRBV29-1
size: many
J: TRBJ1-2

CDR3: CASSLDSDNYGYTF
DNA: TGCGCCAGCAGCTTGGACAGCGACAACTATGGCTACACCTTC
D: -
V: TRBV5-1
size: many
J: TRBJ1-2

CDR3: CASRHTSGGSYEQYF
DNA: TGTGCCAGCAGGCATACTAGCGGGGGCTCCTACGAGCAGTACTTC
D: TRBD2
V: TRBV6-1
size: many
J: TRBJ2-7

CDR3: CASSLWTNEAFF
DNA: TGTGCCAGCAGTTTATGGACAAACGAAGCTTTCTTT
D: -
V: TRBV12-3/TRBV12-4
size: -
J: TRBJ1-1

CDR3: CSARILAVNTEAFF
DNA: TGCAGTGCTAGAATACTGGCGGTGAACACTGAAGCTTTCTTT
D: -
V: TRBV20-1
size: many
J: TRBJ1-1

CDR3: CASSSREGWELFF
DNA: TGCGCCAGCAGTTCGCGGGAGGGTTGGGAGCTGTTTTTT
D: TRBD2
V: TRBV10-2
size: many
J: TRBJ2-2

CDR3: CSVDEDTNTDTQYF
DNA: TGCAGCGTTGACGAGGACACAAACACAGATACGCAGTATTTT
D: -
V: TRBV29-1
size: many
J: TRBJ2-3

CDR3: CASSDAENTEAFF
DNA: TGTGCCAGCAGTGACGCAGAGAACACTGAAGCTTTCTTT
D: -
V: TRBV2
size: many
J: TRBJ1-1

CDR3: CASSQLAGVTGELFF
DNA: TGTGCCAGCAGCCAGCTAGCGGGAGTTACCGGGGAGCTGTTTTTT
D: TRBD2
V: TRBV7-9
size: many
J: TRBJ2-2

CDR3: CASSESQDQPQHF
DNA: TGTGCCAGCAGTGAATCCCAGGATCAGCCCCAGCATTTT
D: -
V: TRBV6-1
size: many
J: TRBJ1-5

CDR3: CSAPPGGGEYF
DNA: TGCAGTGCCCCCCCGGGGGGGGGAGAGTACTTC
D: TRBD2
V: TRBV20-1
size: few
J: TRBJ2-7

CDR3: CASSLGTVSSYEQYF
DNA: TGTGCCAGCAGCCTCGGGACTGTGAGCTCCTACGAGCAGTACTTC
D: -
V: TRBV3-1
size: many
J: TRBJ2-7

CDR3: CASSEVLGYEQYF
DNA: TGTGCCAGCAGTGAAGTACTCGGATACGAGCAGTACTTC
D: -
V: TRBV6-1
size: many
J: TRBJ2-7

CDR3: CASSGAGHETQYF
DNA: TGTGCCAGCTCAGGCGCAGGTCATGAGACCCAGTACTTC
D: -
V: TRBV18
size: many
J: TRBJ2-5

CDR3: CATSNIAGGPLETQYF
DNA: TGTGCCACCAGCAATATAGCGGGAGGGCCTTTAGAGACCCAGTACTTC
D: TRBD2
V: TRBV15
size: many
J: TRBJ2-5

CDR3: CASSLGWNYGYTF
DNA: TGTGCCAGCAGCTTAGGGTGGAACTATGGCTACACCTTC
D: -
V: TRBV7-2
size: many
J: TRBJ1-2

CDR3: CASSLLWNQETQYF
DNA: TGTGCCAGCAGTTTATTGTGGAACCAAGAGACCCAGTACTTC
D: -
V: TRBV28
size: -
J: TRBJ2-5

CDR3: CASSLTSAQETQYF
DNA: TGTGCCAGCAGTTTGACCAGCGCCCAAGAGACCCAGTACTTC
D: -
V: TRBV28
size: -
J: TRBJ2-5

CDR3: CSARGTRGRVNEQFF
DNA: TGCAGTGCTAGAGGCACGCGCGGGAGAGTGAATGAGCAGTTCTTC
D: TRBD2
V: TRBV20-1
size: few
J: TRBJ2-1

CDR3: CASRPLGLAGGPEEQYF
DNA: TGTGCCAGCAGACCGTTGGGTCTAGCGGGAGGGCCCGAAGAGCAGTACTTC
D: TRBD2
V: TRBV7-2
size: -
J: TRBJ2-7

CDR3: CASSLAPLRVQETQYF
DNA: TGTGCCAGCAGCTTAGCCCCGCTCAGGGTTCAAGAGACCCAGTACTTC
D: -
V: TRBV7-9
size: many
J: TRBJ2-5

CDR3: CASSFRPENTEAFF
DNA: TGTGCCAGCAGTTTCCGGCCAGAGAACACTGAAGCTTTCTTT
D: -
V: TRBV27
size: many
J: TRBJ1-1

CDR3: CASSERSYGYTF
DNA: TGTGCCAGCAGTGAACGGAGCTATGGCTACACCTTC
D: -
V: TRBV6-1
size: many
J: TRBJ1-2

CDR3: CSARILGRGPSYSNQPQHF
DNA: TGCAGTGCTAGAATACTGGGGAGGGGACCTTCTTATAGCAATCAGCCCCAGCATTTT
D: -
V: TRBV20-1
size: -
J: TRBJ1-5

CDR3: CASSRTETTGELFF
DNA: TGTGCCAGCAGTAGGACAGAAACCACCGGGGAGCTGTTTTTT
D: -
V: TRBV12-3/TRBV12-4
size: many
J: TRBJ2-2

CDR3: CASGGGSNEQFF
DNA: TGTGCTAGCGGTGGCGGGAGCAATGAGCAGTTCTTC
D: TRBD2
V: TRBV12-5
size: many
J: TRBJ2-1

CDR3: CSWRGTYNEQFF
DNA: TGCAGCTGGCGGGGAACCTACAATGAGCAGTTCTTC
D: -
V: TRBV29-1
size: many
J: TRBJ2-1

CDR3: CASSRAWLAGGDEQFF
DNA: TGTGCCAGCAGTAGGGCGTGGCTAGCGGGAGGGGATGAGCAGTTCTTC
D: TRBD2
V: TRBV6-2/TRBV6-3
size: few
J: TRBJ2-1

CDR3: CASSTPSGSQTQLSVTNEKLFF
DNA: TGTGCCAGCTCTACGCCCTCTGGCTCCCAAACCCAACTTTCAGTAACTAATGAAAAACTGTTTTTT
D: -
V: TRBV25-1
size: many
J: TRBJ1-4

CDR3: CASSYAGDSYNEQFF
DNA: TGTGCCAGCAGTTACGCTGGCGACTCCTACAATGAGCAGTTCTTC
D: -
V: TRBV6-5
size: many
J: TRBJ2-1

CDR3: CSVPTGGENEQYF
DNA: TGCAGTGTCCCGACAGGGGGCGAGAACGAGCAGTACTTC
D: TRBD1
V: TRBV20-1
size: -
J: TRBJ2-7

CDR3: CRGTSRAGYNEQFF
DNA: TGCAGGGGGACTAGCCGGGCTGGATACAATGAGCAGTTCTTC
D: TRBD2
V: TRBV20-1
size: once
J: TRBJ2-1

CDR3: CASRPPRRDYLETQYF
DNA: TGTGCCAGCAGACCCCCCCGCAGGGACTATCTAGAGACCCAGTACTTC
D: TRBD2
V: TRBV28
size: many
J: TRBJ2-5

CDR3: CASSLPLRLRPEAFF
DNA: TGTGCCAGCAGCTTACCCCTACGCCTTCGACCTGAAGCTTTCTTT
D: -
V: TRBV2
size: -
J: TRBJ1-1

CDR3: CASSVGQESREQYF
DNA: TGCGCCAGCAGCGTCGGACAGGAATCGCGGGAGCAGTACTTC
D: TRBD1
V: TRBV10-1
size: -
J: TRBJ2-7

CDR3: CASSFSLGLAGGPLNEQFF
DNA: TGTGCCAGCAGTTTTAGTTTGGGACTAGCGGGAGGGCCCCTAAATGAGCAGTTCTTC
D: TRBD2
V: TRBV28
size: many
J: TRBJ2-1

CDR3: CASRSRTSGRREQYF
DNA: TGTGCCAGCAGGAGCCGGACTAGCGGGAGGAGGGAGCAGTACTTC
D: TRBD2
V: TRBV28
size: many
J: TRBJ2-7

CDR3: CASSSAAGSLAEAFF
DNA: TGTGCCAGCAGTTCCGCCGCGGGCAGTCTCGCCGAAGCTTTCTTT
D: -
V: TRBV12-3/TRBV12-4
size: once
J: TRBJ1-1

CDR3: CASSQGQGNEKLFF
DNA: TGTGCCAGCAGCCAGGGACAGGGGAATGAAAAACTGTTTTTT
D: TRBD1
V: TRBV7-2
size: many
J: TRBJ1-4

CDR3: CASSPGLSGRWNIQYF
DNA: TGTGCCAGCAGCCCTGGACTAAGCGGGAGATGGAACATTCAGTACTTC
D: TRBD2
V: TRBV11-2
size: -
J: TRBJ2-4

CDR3: CASSERTGAGYGYTF
DNA: TGTGCCAGCAGCGAACGGACAGGGGCCGGATATGGCTACACCTTC
D: TRBD1
V: TRBV3-1
size: -
J: TRBJ1-2

CDR3: CASSPRQGTWQETQYF
DNA: TGTGCCAGCTCACCACGACAGGGAACTTGGCAAGAGACCCAGTACTTC
D: TRBD1
V: TRBV18
size: many
J: TRBJ2-5

CDR3: CSVGTSGIWNEQFF
DNA: TGCAGCGTTGGAACTAGCGGGATTTGGAATGAGCAGTTCTTC
D: TRBD2
V: TRBV29-1
size: many
J: TRBJ2-1

CDR3: CASSTTGGRTDTQYF
DNA: TGTGCCAGTAGTACTACAGGGGGACGCACAGATACGCAGTATTTT
D: TRBD1
V: TRBV19
size: many
J: TRBJ2-3

CDR3: CASSVARATDTQYF
DNA: TGTGCCAGCAGCGTAGCCCGAGCCACAGATACGCAGTATTTT
D: -
V: TRBV9
size: many
J: TRBJ2-3

CDR3: CASSEWGNGELFF
DNA: TGTGCCAGCAGTGAGTGGGGAAACGGGGAGCTGTTTTTT
D: -
V: TRBV6-1
size: -
J: TRBJ2-2

CDR3: CASSVVPAETQYF
DNA: TGTGCCAGCAGCGTAGTACCCGCTGAGACCCAGTACTTC
D: -
V: TRBV9
size: many
J: TRBJ2-5

CDR3: CASSERGAETQYF
DNA: TGTGCCAGCAGTGAAAGGGGGGCAGAGACCCAGTACTTC
D: -
V: TRBV2
size: many
J: TRBJ2-5

CDR3: CASRPPGLAGGTDTQYF
DNA: TGCGCCAGCAGACCTCCGGGACTAGCGGGAGGAACAGATACGCAGTATTTT
D: TRBD2
V: TRBV5-1
size: many
J: TRBJ2-3

CDR3: CASSMLGLDTDTQYF
DNA: TGTGCCAGTAGTATGTTAGGACTAGACACAGATACGCAGTATTTT
D: TRBD2
V: TRBV19
size: -
J: TRBJ2-3

CDR3: CASSSSGFQETQYF
DNA: TGTGCCAGCAGTTCTAGCGGGTTCCAAGAGACCCAGTACTTC
D: TRBD2
V: TRBV6-2/TRBV6-3
size: -
J: TRBJ2-5

CDR3: CASSSGLVGNEQFF
DNA: TGTGCCAGCAGCTCGGGACTAGTGGGCAATGAGCAGTTCTTC
D: TRBD2
V: TRBV7-9
size: many
J: TRBJ2-1